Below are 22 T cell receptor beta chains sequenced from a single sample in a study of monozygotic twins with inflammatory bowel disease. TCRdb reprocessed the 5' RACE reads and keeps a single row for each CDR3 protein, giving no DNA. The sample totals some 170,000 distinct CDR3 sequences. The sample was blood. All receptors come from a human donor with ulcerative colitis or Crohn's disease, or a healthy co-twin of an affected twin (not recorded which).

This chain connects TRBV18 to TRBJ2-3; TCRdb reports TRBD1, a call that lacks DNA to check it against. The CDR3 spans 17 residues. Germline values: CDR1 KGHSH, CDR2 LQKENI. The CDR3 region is CASSRRTGQGAHDTQYF.

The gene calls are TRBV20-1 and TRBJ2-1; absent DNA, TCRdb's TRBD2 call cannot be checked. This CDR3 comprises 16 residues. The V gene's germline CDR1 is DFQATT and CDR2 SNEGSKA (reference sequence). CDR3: CSARVIAGPSYNEQFF.

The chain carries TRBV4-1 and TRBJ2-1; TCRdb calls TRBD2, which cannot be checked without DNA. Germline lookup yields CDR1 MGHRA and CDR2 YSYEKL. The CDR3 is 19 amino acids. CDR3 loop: CASSQLTSGSTLMNNEQFF.

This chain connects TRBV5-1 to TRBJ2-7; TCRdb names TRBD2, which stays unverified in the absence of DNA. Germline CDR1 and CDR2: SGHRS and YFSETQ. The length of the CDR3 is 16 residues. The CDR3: CASSKGPGTSVYEQYF.

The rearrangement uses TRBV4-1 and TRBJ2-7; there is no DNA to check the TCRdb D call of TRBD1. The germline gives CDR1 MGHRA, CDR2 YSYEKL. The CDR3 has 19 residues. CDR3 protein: CASSQYKGQGPHSNYEQYF.

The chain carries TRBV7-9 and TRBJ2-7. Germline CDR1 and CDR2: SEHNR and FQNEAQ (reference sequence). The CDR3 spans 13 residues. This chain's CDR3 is CASSLAISSEQYF.

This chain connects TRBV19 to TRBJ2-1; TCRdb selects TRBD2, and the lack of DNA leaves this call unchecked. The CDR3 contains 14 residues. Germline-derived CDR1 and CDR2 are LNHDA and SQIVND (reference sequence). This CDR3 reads CASSIGTSINEQFF.

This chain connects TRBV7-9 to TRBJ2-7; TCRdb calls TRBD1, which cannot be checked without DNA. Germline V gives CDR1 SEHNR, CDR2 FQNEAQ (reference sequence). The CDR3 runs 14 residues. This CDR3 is CASSLGTHSYEQYF.

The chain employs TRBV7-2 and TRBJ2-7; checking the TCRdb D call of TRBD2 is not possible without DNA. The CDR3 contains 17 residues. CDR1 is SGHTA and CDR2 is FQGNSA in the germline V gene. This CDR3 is CASSRSIAGGLVYEQYF.

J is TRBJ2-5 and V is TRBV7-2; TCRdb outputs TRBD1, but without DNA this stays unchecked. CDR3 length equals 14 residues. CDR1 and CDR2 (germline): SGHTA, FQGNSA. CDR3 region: CASSPGTAVETQYF.

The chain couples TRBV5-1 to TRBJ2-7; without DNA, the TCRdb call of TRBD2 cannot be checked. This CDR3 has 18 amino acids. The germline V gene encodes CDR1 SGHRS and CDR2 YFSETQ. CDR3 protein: CASSLALRSDGRFYEQYF.

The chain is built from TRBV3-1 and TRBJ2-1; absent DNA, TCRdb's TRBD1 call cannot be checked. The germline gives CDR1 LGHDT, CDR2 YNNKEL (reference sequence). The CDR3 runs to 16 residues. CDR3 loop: CASSGSTGGSYNEQFF.

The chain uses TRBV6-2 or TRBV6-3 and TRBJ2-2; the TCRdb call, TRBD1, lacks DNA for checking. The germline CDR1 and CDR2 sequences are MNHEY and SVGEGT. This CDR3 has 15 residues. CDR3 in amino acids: CASSSLLGATGELFF.

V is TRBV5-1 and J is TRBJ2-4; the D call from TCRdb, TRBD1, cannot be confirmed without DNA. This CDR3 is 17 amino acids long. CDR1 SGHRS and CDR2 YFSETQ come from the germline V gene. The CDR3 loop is CASSLRTGGAGKNIQYF.

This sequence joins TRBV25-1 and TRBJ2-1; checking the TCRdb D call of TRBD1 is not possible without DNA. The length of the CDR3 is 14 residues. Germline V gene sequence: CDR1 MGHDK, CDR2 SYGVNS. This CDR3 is CASSDRVLYNEQFF.

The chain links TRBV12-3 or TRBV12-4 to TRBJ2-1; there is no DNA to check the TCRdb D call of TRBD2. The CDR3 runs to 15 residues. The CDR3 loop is CASRGTSGGYNEQFF.

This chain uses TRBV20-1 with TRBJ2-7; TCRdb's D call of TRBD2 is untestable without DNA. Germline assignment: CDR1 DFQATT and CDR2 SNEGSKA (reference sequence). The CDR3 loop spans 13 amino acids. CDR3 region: CSAGLAEGYEQYF.

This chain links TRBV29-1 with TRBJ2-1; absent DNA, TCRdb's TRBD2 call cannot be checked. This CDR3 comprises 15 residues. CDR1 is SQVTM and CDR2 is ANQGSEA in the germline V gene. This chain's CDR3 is CSVEEFGGAYNEQFF.

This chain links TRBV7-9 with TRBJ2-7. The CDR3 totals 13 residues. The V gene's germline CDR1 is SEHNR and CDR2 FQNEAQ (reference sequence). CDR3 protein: CASSIQTPHEQYF.

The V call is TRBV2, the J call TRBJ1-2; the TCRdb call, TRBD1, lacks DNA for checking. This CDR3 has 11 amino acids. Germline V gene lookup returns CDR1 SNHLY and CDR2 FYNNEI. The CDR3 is CASSTGPLYTF.

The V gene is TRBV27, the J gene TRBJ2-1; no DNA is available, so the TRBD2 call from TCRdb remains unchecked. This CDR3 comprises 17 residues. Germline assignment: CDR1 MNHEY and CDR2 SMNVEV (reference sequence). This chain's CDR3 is CASSLKAGGPIYNEQFF.

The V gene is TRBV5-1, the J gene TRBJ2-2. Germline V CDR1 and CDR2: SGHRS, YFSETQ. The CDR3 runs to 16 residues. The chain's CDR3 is CASSPRRTFNTGELFF.